The 21 T cell receptor beta chains presented below share a single source sample, sequenced in a study of T cells in pancreatic ductal adenocarcinoma. The selected patients with pancreatic ductal adenocarcinoma had surgery but no neoadjuvant therapy. Clones were read by immunoSEQ multiplex PCR, and TCRdb kept only the in-frame ones, dropping some. The sample carries 11,000 or so clones, about nine tenths recorded once. The sequenced material came from PBMCs. These TCRs come from a human donor with pancreatic ductal adenocarcinoma.

This clone was seen once. This chain links TRBV27 with TRBJ2-2, with D perhaps TRBD1 or TRBD2 (5 bases each). The CDR3 consists of 13 residues. The germline V gene encodes CDR1 MNHEY and CDR2 SMNVEV (reference sequence). Trimming removed 3 bases at V and 7 bases at J, with 9 bases between. Here the CDR3 DNA reads TGTGCCAGCAGTTTTTATGGGGGCGGGGAGCTGTTTTTT. This gives the protein CASSFYGGGELFF.

The rearrangement joins TRBV11-2 to TRBJ2-7; D perhaps matches TRBD1 (6 bases). V gave up 1 base and J gave up 2 bases, with 9 bases separating them. CDR3 length: 14 residues. CDR1 is SGHAT and CDR2 is FQNNGV in the germline V gene. The CDR3 region has the DNA TGTGCCAGCAGCTTAGCCAGGGGAACCTACGAGCAGTACTTC. This translates into CASSLARGTYEQYF.

This clone was detected only once. This sequence joins TRBV28 and TRBJ2-3; 7 nucleotides line up with TRBD1. Trimming removed 5 bases from V and 4 bases from J; junction bases left unmatched: 6. The CDR3 contains 14 residues. Germline values: CDR1 MDHEN, CDR2 SYDVKM. The CDR3 DNA sequence: TGTGCCAGCAGTGGCCGGGACAGCCCAGATACGCAGTATTTT. This gives the protein CASSGRDSPDTQYF.

V and J are TRBV6-1 and TRBJ2-7, with 7 bases identical to TRBD2. This CDR3 region has 11 residues. With V trimmed by 9 bases and J by 4 bases, 3 bases remained unmatched. CDR1 MNHNS and CDR2 SASEGT come from the germline V gene. The DNA for the CDR3 is TGTGCCAGGGGGGGGGTTTACGAGCAGTACTTC. Protein sequence: CARGGVYEQYF.

V usage is TRBV29-1 and J usage is TRBJ1-1; possibly TRBD1 for D (6 bases). The V gene lost 8 bases and the J gene lost 3 bases, with 10 bases spanning the gap. The CDR3 has 11 amino acids. In germline, CDR1 is SQVTM, CDR2 ANQGSEA. This chain's CDR3 is CSTGGYTEAFF. CDR3 nucleotide sequence: TGCAGCACCGGGGGCTACACTGAAGCTTTCTTT.

The count of this clone is one. J is TRBJ2-3 and V is TRBV5-5, with 10 bases matching TRBD2. CDR3 size: 16 residues. From germline, CDR1 is SGHKS and CDR2 YYEKEE (reference sequence). Trimming at V came to 1 base and at J to 2 bases, leaving 4 bases not matched to a gene. The CDR3 sequence: CASSLWGLANTDTQYF. CDR3 DNA: TGTGCCAGCAGCTTGTGGGGACTAGCGAACACAGATACGCAGTATTTT.

This chain connects TRBV7-2 to TRBJ2-1, with D possibly being TRBD2 (6 bases). Trimming took off 5 bases at V and 10 bases at J, with 15 bases between the two ends. The germline V gene has CDR1 SGHTA and CDR2 FQGNSA. The CDR3 extends over 13 amino acids. CDR3 loop: CASSQTGVGEQFF. The CDR3 DNA sequence: TGTGCCAGCAGCCAAACGGGGGTTGGGGAGCAGTTCTTC.

The chain is built from TRBV5-1 and TRBJ1-3; 9 bases map to TRBD1. The CDR3 contains 14 residues. Trimming at V came to 4 bases and at J to 4 bases, leaving 3 bases not matched to a gene. Per the germline V gene, CDR1 is SGHRS and CDR2 is YFSETQ. The chain's CDR3 is CASSATGGGNTIYF. CDR3 coding DNA: TGCGCCAGCAGCGCGACAGGGGGAGGAAACACCATATATTTT.

This chain connects TRBV6-1 to TRBJ1-5; the D is unclear. The ends were cut back, 1 base at V and 9 bases at J, with 7 bases in the middle. In germline, CDR1 is MNHNS, CDR2 SASEGT. CDR3 length: 12 residues. CDR3 residues: CASSEGFRPQHF. The CDR3 bases are TGTGCCAGCAGTGAAGGGTTCCGGCCCCAGCATTTT.

The chain employs TRBV11-2 and TRBJ2-3, with 9 positions matching TRBD2. The trim removed 4 bases at V and 2 bases at J, leaving 13 bases unmatched. The CDR3 is made up of 18 amino acids. Germline CDR1 is SGHAT and CDR2 is FQNNGV. The CDR3 spells CASSSESLAGLHTDTQYF. Written as DNA, the CDR3 is TGTGCCAGCAGCTCAGAGAGCCTAGCGGGGCTTCACACAGATACGCAGTATTTT.

This clone was seen once. The chain couples TRBV18 to TRBJ2-3; tentatively, D is TRBD2 (5 bases). Germline CDR1 and CDR2: KGHSH and LQKENI. This CDR3 has 16 amino acids. V was trimmed by 2 bases and J by 2 bases, leaving 14 bases between them. CDR3 sequence reads: CASSPGGQRSTDTQYF. In DNA form, the CDR3 reads TGTGCCAGCTCACCAGGCGGGCAGCGATCCACAGATACGCAGTATTTT. The full variable domain, with the rest looked up from reference TRBV18 and TRBJ2-3, is NAGVMQNPRHLVRRRGQEARLRCSPMKGHSHVYWYRQLPEEGLKFMVYLQKENIIDESGMPKERFSAEFPKEGPSILRIQQVVRGDSAAYFCASSPGGQRSTDTQYFGPGTRLTVL.

The count of this clone is one. CDR3 sequence: CASSSGQGFTYEQYF. CDR3 sequence (DNA): TGTGCCAGCAGCTCGGGACAGGGGTTCACCTACGAGCAGTACTTC. J is TRBJ2-7 and V is TRBV13; 10 bases are shared with TRBD1. Germline loops: CDR1 PRHDT, CDR2 FYEKMQ (reference sequence). V was pared by 4 bases and J by 2 bases, with 5 bases of the junction left unmatched. The CDR3 has 15 residues.

The gene calls are TRBV7-9 and TRBJ2-5; 15 bases agree with TRBD2. CDR1 and CDR2 (germline): SEHNR, FQNEAQ (reference sequence). This CDR3 region has 17 residues. V was clipped by 5 bases and J by 2 bases; unmatched bases: 6. DNA of the CDR3: TGTGCCAGCAGCACCCCCGGGACTAGCGGGAGGCAAGAGACCCAGTACTTC. Encoded protein: CASSTPGTSGRQETQYF.

This chain links TRBV29-1 with TRBJ2-7; D is unclear. The CDR3 loop spans 14 amino acids. Trimming left V 5 bases short and J 3 bases short, with 17 bases between. Germline CDR1 reads SQVTM; CDR2 reads ANQGSEA. In DNA, the CDR3 is TGCAGCGTTACAGAAGACATGATCCGCTACGAGCAGTACTTC. It specifies CSVTEDMIRYEQYF.

The rearrangement joins TRBV9 to TRBJ2-3; TRBD2 matches 12 bases. Unmatched junction bases numbered 8, after V lost 0 bases and J lost 3 bases. The CDR3 loop spans 18 amino acids. Looked up from germline, CDR1 is SGDLS and CDR2 is YYNGEE. In DNA form, the CDR3 reads TGTGCCAGCAGCGTAGTTGCCTCCGGACTAGCGGGGACAGATACGCAGTATTTT. This translates into CASSVVASGLAGTDTQYF.

The CDR3, as DNA: TGTGCCAGCAGCGCGACTACGACGAACACTGAAGCTTTCTTT. Protein sequence: CASSATTTNTEAFF. This chain uses TRBV9 with TRBJ1-1; no reliable D call. CDR3 size: 14 residues. The germline V gene encodes CDR1 SGDLS and CDR2 YYNGEE. Trimming took off 3 bases at V and 1 base at J, with 10 bases between the two ends.

In nucleotides, the CDR3 is TGTGCCAGCAGCGTAGCTACGGGCGGGGGGGTCAGTGGGCAGTTCTTC. It yields the protein CASSVATGGGVSGQFF. The rearrangement uses TRBV9 and TRBJ2-1; 9 nucleotides line up with TRBD2. The ends lost 0 bases at V and 12 bases at J; junction bases unmatched: 13. The CDR3 covers 16 residues. Per germline, CDR1 SGDLS and CDR2 YYNGEE.

The V and J genes are TRBV6-6 and TRBJ1-3; D is undetermined. Germline lookup yields CDR1 MNHNY and CDR2 SVGAGI (reference sequence). V lost 2 bases to trimming and J lost 2 bases, with 7 bases between them. The CDR3 extends over 14 amino acids. Written as DNA, the CDR3 is TGTGCCAGCAGTTACGAGGGAGCTGGAAACACCATATATTTT. It is translated as CASSYEGAGNTIYF.

This clone appeared once. The V and J genes are TRBV5-1 and TRBJ1-2, with a possible D match to TRBD1 (6 bases). V lost 0 bases and J lost 8, with 14 bases in between. This CDR3 region has 14 residues. The V gene's germline CDR1 is SGHRS and CDR2 YFSETQ. CDR3 sequence (DNA): TGCGCCAGCAGCTTGGCCGGGGGGGCGAGGGGCTACACCTTC. Translation gives CASSLAGGARGYTF. Together with reference TRBV5-1 and TRBJ1-2, the CDR3 gives the full variable domain: KAGVTQTPRYLIKTRGQQVTLSCSPISGHRSVSWYQQTPGQGLQFLFEYFSETQRNKGNFPGRFSGRQFSNSRSEMNVSTLELGDSALYLCASSLAGGARGYTFGSGTRLTVV.

This clone came up once. This chain connects TRBV5-1 to TRBJ1-2; D not certain. The V gene lost 1 base and the J gene lost 8 bases, with 12 bases spanning the gap. This CDR3 comprises 13 residues. Germline CDR1 reads SGHRS; CDR2 reads YFSETQ. The CDR3 DNA follows: TGCGCCAGCAGCTTGAATCCGGGAGGGGGCTACACCTTC. Translation gives CASSLNPGGGYTF. Full variable domain (outside the CDR3, taken from reference TRBV5-1 and TRBJ1-2): KAGVTQTPRYLIKTRGQQVTLSCSPISGHRSVSWYQQTPGQGLQFLFEYFSETQRNKGNFPGRFSGRQFSNSRSEMNVSTLELGDSALYLCASSLNPGGGYTFGSGTRLTVV.

The chain employs TRBV4-2 and TRBJ2-2, with 13 bases matching TRBD2. V shed 1 base, J shed 0 bases, and the junction held 5 bases outside the gene matches. The CDR3 length is 19 residues. The germline V gene encodes CDR1 LGHNA and CDR2 YNFKEQ. This CDR3 is CASSQGTSGRAANTGELFF. Here the CDR3 DNA reads TGTGCCAGCAGCCAAGGAACTAGCGGGAGGGCCGCGAACACCGGGGAGCTGTTTTTT.